This T cell receptor beta chain was recovered during a study of blood T cell repertoires in COVID-19. The wider study: Some COVID-19 samples were acute and others convalescent; all came from the United States, Italy and Spain.

This clone has a single count. As handled by the study authors: Using reference gene primer amplification, nucleated cell counts were estimated. Using immunoSEQ multiplex PCR, the repertoire was profiled, and TCRdb retains in-frame clones only, with some absent. V and J calls and clone size are copied from that table; D and trimming were computed from the DNA. In the table there are fewer than 200,000 clones, approximately 79% of which are singletons. From germline, CDR1 is MNHEY and CDR2 SMNVEV (reference sequence). This CDR3 contains 15 residues. V lost 5 bases and J lost 10; bases outside the gene matches: 11.

V and J are TRBV27 and TRBJ2-1; TRBD2 aligns across 10 bases. This sequence originates from a woman of 80 years or more with acute or convalescent COVID-19. The sample comprised peripheral blood. The CDR3, as DNA: TGTGCCAGCAGTCCCTGGGCTAGCGGGAGACGAGAGCAGTTCTTC. Translation: CASSPWASGRREQFF.